This is a list of T cell receptor beta chains from one sample in a study of blood T cells in healthy people across ages. Each CDR3 protein gets one entry after TCRdb re-called the 5' RACE reads with MiXCR. The sample includes 600,000 or so distinct CDR3 sequences, around half seen only once; the top ten take around 23%. The specimen was blood. The receptors were sampled from an elderly man in good health. Each CDR3 is given with its conserved first and last residue. The order of the fields is V gene, J gene, D gene, clone size, CDR3 protein, CDR3 DNA. The D gene is left open where the match is weak. Clone size is not always given. Where it is, it says once, few, many or a class for expanded clones.

>TRBV12-3/TRBV12-4|TRBJ1-5|TRBD1|few
CASSDFLGTADQGPQHF
TGTGCCAGCAGTGATTTCCTGGGGACAGCGGACCAGGGGCCCCAGCATTTT
>TRBV3-1|TRBJ1-1|-|-
CASSSRRDGAEAFF
TGTGCCAGCAGCTCCCGGCGGGATGGCGCTGAAGCTTTCTTT
>TRBV7-2|TRBJ1-5|-|few
CASSLGQAYNQPQHF
TGTGCCAGCAGCTTAGGGCAGGCGTACAATCAGCCCCAGCATTTT
>TRBV7-9|TRBJ2-7|-|many
CASSLTRWNTPYEQYF
TGTGCCAGCAGCCTGACCCGATGGAATACCCCCTACGAGCAGTACTTC
>TRBV6-6|TRBJ1-5|-|-
CASSYSTASSNQPQHF
TGTGCCAGCAGTTACTCGACAGCCTCTAGCAATCAGCCCCAGCATTTT
>TRBV9|TRBJ2-7|TRBD2|-
CASSPSGISGRGPFSQYF
TGTGCCAGCAGCCCCAGCGGGATTAGCGGGAGGGGCCCCTTCTCGCAGTACTTC
>TRBV5-1|TRBJ1-1|-|-
CASSSGRGPAFF
TGCGCCAGCAGCTCCGGCCGGGGGCCAGCTTTCTTT
>TRBV7-9|TRBJ2-7|-|few
CASSLDVDYEQYF
TGTGCCAGCAGCTTAGACGTCGATTACGAGCAGTACTTC
>TRBV3-1|TRBJ1-1|TRBD1|-
CASRKDRGRSTEAFF
TGTGCCAGCAGAAAGGACAGGGGGCGAAGCACTGAAGCTTTCTTT
>TRBV7-9|TRBJ1-2|-|-
CASSQGTLNYGYTF
TGTGCCAGCAGCCAGGGAACCCTCAACTATGGCTACACCTTC
>TRBV6-6|TRBJ2-6|-|many
CASTRRVGSGANVLTF
TGTGCCAGCACCCGGCGGGTAGGGTCTGGGGCCAACGTCCTGACTTTC
>TRBV9|TRBJ2-3|-|-
CASRRRGNTDTQYF
TGTGCCAGCAGGAGGAGGGGAAACACAGACACGCAGTATTTT
>TRBV27|TRBJ1-1|-|-
CATKYGRVNTEAFF
TGTGCCACAAAATACGGACGGGTGAACACTGAAGCTTTCTTT
>TRBV6-5|TRBJ1-1|-|once
CACSYTAWGNTEAFF
TGTGCCTGCAGTTACACGGCATGGGGAAACACTGAAGCTTTCTTT
>TRBV7-2|TRBJ1-4|-|-
CAGSLSGSSLFF
TGTGCCGGCAGCCTATCGGGATCTAGTCTGTTTTTT
>TRBV27|TRBJ2-7|-|few
CASSFSEDYEQYF
TGTGCCAGCAGTTTTTCGGAAGACTACGAGCAGTACTTC
>TRBV7-9|TRBJ2-7|-|-
CASSFAGPYEQYF
TGTGCCAGCAGCTTCGCAGGGCCCTACGAGCAGTACTTC
>TRBV3-1|TRBJ2-2|TRBD2|-
CASRAIAGWTGELFF
TGTGCCAGCAGGGCTATAGCGGGGTGGACCGGGGAGCTGTTTTTT
>TRBV7-8|TRBJ2-1|TRBD2|once
CASSSGPAGMETQFF
TGTGCCAGCAGTTCGGGACCAGCGGGAATGGAGACCCAGTTCTTC
>TRBV7-9|TRBJ1-2|-|-
CASSLAEGFGGYTF
TGTGCCAGCAGCTTAGCTGAGGGGTTTGGAGGCTACACCTTC
>TRBV7-2|TRBJ2-4|TRBD2|-
CASSLDAGGAKNIQYF
TGTGCCAGCAGCTTAGACGCGGGGGGGGCCAAAAACATTCAGTACTTC
>TRBV4-2|TRBJ2-3|-|-
CASSQDGLETDTQYF
TGTGCCAGCAGCCAAGATGGCCTAGAAACAGATACGCAGTATTTT
>TRBV5-1|TRBJ1-4|-|few
CASSSRATTNEKLFF
TGCGCCAGCAGCAGCAGGGCTACAACTAATGAAAAACTGTTTTTT
>TRBV6-5|TRBJ2-1|-|-
CASSLTGNVYNEQFF
TGTGCCAGCAGTTTAACGGGTAATGTGTACAATGAGCAGTTCTTC
>TRBV11-2|TRBJ1-1|TRBD1|once
CASSLGTGTGGVGAFF
TGTGCCAGCAGCTTAGGTACCGGGACAGGGGGCGTGGGAGCTTTCTTT
>TRBV20-1|TRBJ1-3|-|-
CSARDRDWGNTIYF
TGCAGTGCTAGAGATAGAGATTGGGGAAACACCATATATTTT
>TRBV27|TRBJ2-3|-|-
CASSRQVGTDTQYF
TGTGCCAGCAGTCGGCAGGTGGGCACAGATACGCAGTATTTT
>TRBV5-1|TRBJ2-1|-|-
CASSPEGSDYNEQFF
TGCGCCAGCAGCCCCGAGGGTAGCGATTACAATGAGCAGTTCTTC
>TRBV20-1|TRBJ2-3|-|-
CSARGRDSYTDTQYF
TGCAGTGCTAGAGGGCGGGACAGCTACACAGATACGCAGTATTTT
>TRBV28|TRBJ2-5|-|-
CASSPADRPQETQYF
TGTGCCAGCAGTCCCGCCGACAGGCCCCAAGAGACCCAGTACTTC
>TRBV20-1|TRBJ2-1|TRBD2|few
CSAGLENEQFF
TGCAGTGCCGGACTAGAAAATGAGCAGTTCTTC
>TRBV5-1|TRBJ2-1|TRBD1|-
CASSSGLSGQGMGEQFF
TGCGCCAGCAGCTCTGGACTTTCGGGACAGGGTATGGGTGAGCAGTTCTTC
>TRBV6-6|TRBJ2-5|TRBD1|-
CASSYSGQGNRGTQYF
TGTGCCAGCAGTTACTCGGGACAGGGGAACCGAGGGACCCAGTACTTC
>TRBV6-6|TRBJ2-1|-|many
CASGGTSSYNEQFF
TGTGCCAGCGGGGGGACGAGCTCCTACAATGAGCAGTTCTTC
>TRBV28|TRBJ2-7|-|once
CASSLGGADLYEQYF
TGTGCCAGCAGTTTGGGGGGGGCAGACCTCTACGAGCAGTACTTC
>TRBV7-2|TRBJ2-4|-|few
CASSLVDAYF
TGTGCCAGCAGCTTAGTAGACGCGTACTTC
>TRBV5-1|TRBJ2-2|-|-
CASSFTFLSTGELFF
TGCGCCAGCAGCTTTACATTCCTTAGCACCGGGGAGCTGTTTTTT
>TRBV5-1|TRBJ2-1|-|-
CASSHRTPNEQFF
TGCGCCAGCAGCCATCGGACCCCCAATGAGCAGTTCTTC
>TRBV7-2|TRBJ1-5|-|-
CASSLILSNQPQHF
TGTGCCAGCAGCTTAATTTTAAGCAATCAGCCCCAGCATTTT
>TRBV7-3|TRBJ2-1|TRBD1|-
CASSSETGSDEQFF
TGTGCCAGCAGCTCTGAGACAGGGAGCGATGAGCAGTTCTTC
>TRBV29-1|TRBJ2-7|-|few
CSVAFAPAEYGQYF
TGCAGCGTTGCCTTCGCCCCGGCAGAATACGGGCAGTACTTC
>TRBV29-1|TRBJ2-1|-|-
CSAPGHGEQFF
TGCAGCGCCCCGGGGCACGGAGAGCAGTTCTTC
>TRBV28|TRBJ2-7|-|-
CASSFQGRTIYEQYF
TGTGCCAGCAGTTTTCAGGGACGGACAATATACGAGCAGTACTTC
>TRBV7-2|TRBJ2-7|-|once
CASSSGPSPSYYEQYF
TGTGCCAGCAGCTCGGGCCCTAGCCCATCCTATTACGAGCAGTACTTC
>TRBV4-3|TRBJ1-1|-|-
CASSQGRGDGLEAFF
TGCGCCAGCAGCCAAGGGAGGGGCGACGGCCTTGAAGCTTTCTTT
>TRBV20-1|TRBJ2-1|TRBD2|-
CSARKTSALNEQFF
TGCAGTGCTAGAAAGACTAGCGCACTCAATGAGCAGTTCTTC